This entry concerns a single T cell receptor beta chain. The antigen remains unidentified. A single base separates this from a much larger clone, so it may be a read error. This sample stems from a study of regulatory T cells in long-lasting Graves disease. General study results and limits: Gene preferences differed: TRBV28, TRBJ1-2, TRBJ2-5 in persistent cases.

iRepertoire HTBI primers and Arm-PCR of CDR3 regions built TCR beta libraries. In the authors' workflow: Overall, samples carried 62 TRBV and 13 to 15 TRBJ segments. TCRdb re-derived calls from the multiplex PCR reads in MiXCR, one entry per CDR3 protein. The V and J calls were not made by the authors but by TCRdb's processing. Of about 400,000 distinct CDR3 sequences listed, roughly a sixth are singletons. CDR3 length equals 14 residues. Germline loops: CDR1 MDHEN, CDR2 SYDVKM. As to time point: newly diagnosed GD, antithyroid drugs for less than 3 months. TCR sequences were obtained from RNA taken from PBMCs. Collection of peripheral blood (nine milliliters) was done using EDTA tubes.

This material consisted of peripheral blood mononuclear cells (PBMCs), taken at new diagnosis, from a patient treated with antithyroid drugs. The chain employs TRBV28 and TRBJ1-5; 9 bases are a match to TRBD1. The origin of this receptor is a female donor with Graves disease. This CDR3 is CAGSAYRGQQPQHF. Here the CDR3 DNA reads TGTGCCGGCAGTGCTTACAGGGGGCAGCAGCCCCAGCATTTT.